This TCR beta chain was retrieved from a study of cytomegalovirus exposure and HLA in healthy donors. About the study: Approximately 83 million unique TCRs from HLA-typed donors were held in an early data release. Assignment to the Caucasian-associated ancestry cluster applied to about 80% of the approximately 400 genotyped donors.

CDR1 and CDR2 (germline): SGHDN, FVKESK. The V end lost 2 bases, the J end lost 2 bases, and 14 bases lay between the germline ends. CDR3 size: 16 residues. Findings and limits, study-wide: While the bulk of TCR sequences proved rare, some public TCRs turned up in many donors. Using a false discovery rate of 0.05, a later analysis showed that roughly 16,000 TCR beta sequences were associated with HLA alleles.

Points on this clone: What it binds is not known.

A multiplex PCR was run with 60 Vbeta primers and 13 Jbeta primers. The method was immunoSEQ multiplex PCR; TCRdb's version includes in-frame clones alone and lacks a portion of them. The table lists 74,000 or so clones. This sequence joins TRBV14 and TRBJ2-3; D might be TRBD1 (6 bases). Sequences were obtained from PBMCs. The TCR originated in an older woman in good health and CMV-seronegative. CDR3 region: CASSQRPGTHTDTQYF. DNA for the CDR3: TGTGCCAGCAGCCAAAGGCCAGGGACACACACAGATACGCAGTATTTT.